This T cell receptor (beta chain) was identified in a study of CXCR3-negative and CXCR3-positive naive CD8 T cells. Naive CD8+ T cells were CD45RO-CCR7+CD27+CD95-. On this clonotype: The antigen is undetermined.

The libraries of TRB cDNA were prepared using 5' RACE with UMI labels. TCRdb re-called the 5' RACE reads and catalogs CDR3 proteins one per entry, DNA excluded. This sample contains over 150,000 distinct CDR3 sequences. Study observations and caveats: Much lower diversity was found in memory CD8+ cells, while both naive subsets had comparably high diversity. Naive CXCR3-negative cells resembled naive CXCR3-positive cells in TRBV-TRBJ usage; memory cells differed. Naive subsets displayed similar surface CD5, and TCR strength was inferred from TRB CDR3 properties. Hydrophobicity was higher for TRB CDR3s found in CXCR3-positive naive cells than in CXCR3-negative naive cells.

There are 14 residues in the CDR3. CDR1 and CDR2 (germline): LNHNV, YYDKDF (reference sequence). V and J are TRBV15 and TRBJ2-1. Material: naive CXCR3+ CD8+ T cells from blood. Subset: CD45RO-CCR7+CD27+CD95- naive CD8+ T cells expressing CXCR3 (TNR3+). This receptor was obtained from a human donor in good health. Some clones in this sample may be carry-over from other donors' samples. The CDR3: CATSRAFASNEQFF.